One sample yielded the 12 T cell receptor beta chains listed below, sequenced in a study of CD4 T cells in relation to SARS-CoV-2 and coronaviruses. CD4+ T cells from unexposed donors were obtained before the COVID-19 pandemic (2011-2018). Assay: immunoSEQ multiplex PCR; the TCRdb copy retains only in-frame clones and omits some. The sample records about 65,000 clones, about nine tenths being singletons. The sample taken for sequencing was memory CD4+ T cells from PBMCs. The receptors come from a human donor in good health.

The V call is TRBV4-2, the J call TRBJ2-2, with 8 bases identical to TRBD1. The germline V gene encodes CDR1 LGHNA and CDR2 YNFKEQ. CDR3 length: 18 residues. V lost 2 bases, J lost 0 bases, and 8 bases stayed unmatched. The CDR3 sequence is CASSQPRPGQANTGELFF. The CDR3 coding sequence is TGTGCCAGCAGCCAACCAAGACCGGGACAGGCGAACACCGGGGAGCTGTTTTTT.

This chain uses TRBV9 with TRBJ2-1; 7 bases map to TRBD1. The V gene's germline CDR1 is SGDLS and CDR2 YYNGEE. This CDR3 is built from 15 residues. J was trimmed by 2 bases and V by 4 bases; bases with no gene match: 6. CDR3 region: CASSRIQGAYNEQFF. DNA of the CDR3: TGTGCCAGCAGCCGAATTCAGGGGGCCTACAATGAGCAGTTCTTC.

The gene calls are TRBV3-1 (or the pseudogene TRBV3-2) and TRBJ2-5; D gene uncertain. Germline V lookup: CDR1 LGHDT, CDR2 YNNKEL (reference sequence). The CDR3 sequence is 11 residues long. V lost 6 bases to trimming and J lost 0 bases, with 2 bases between them. Here the CDR3 DNA reads TGTGCCAGCAGGTACCAAGAGACCCAGTACTTC. It is translated as CASRYQETQYF.

This clone has just a few counts. The chain joins TRBV27 to TRBJ2-7; 9 positions match TRBD1. J lost 7 bases, V lost 5 bases, and 9 bases had no gene match. CDR3 length equals 14 residues. Germline CDR1 and CDR2: MNHEY and SMNVEV (reference sequence). CDR3 in DNA: TGTGCCAGCAGTACCAACAGGGGGCGGCGAGAGCAGTACTTC. This translates into CASSTNRGRREQYF.

The chain links TRBV15 to TRBJ2-1; D possibly matches TRBD1 or TRBD2 (5 bases each). This CDR3 has 18 amino acids. The germline CDR1 and CDR2 sequences are LNHNV and YYDKDF (reference sequence). V was cut by 0 bases and J by 7 bases, with 22 bases left in between. CDR3 amino acids: CATSRDPRREGRVNEQFF. Written as DNA, the CDR3 is TGTGCCACCAGCAGAGATCCCCGACGCGAGGGGCGCGTTAATGAGCAGTTCTTC.

The chain links TRBV12-3 or TRBV12-4 to TRBJ2-7; D gene ambiguous. Trimming removed 1 base from V and 3 bases from J, with 7 bases in between. This CDR3 spans 13 amino acids. The CDR3 sequence is CASSLGAVYEQYF. In nucleotides, the CDR3 is TGTGCCAGCAGTTTAGGCGCCGTCTACGAGCAGTACTTC.

This clone has only one observation. The DNA of the CDR3 is TGCGCCAGCAGCTCCGAGGGAGGGGGCGATGAAAAACTGTTTTTT. It is translated as CASSSEGGGDEKLFF. This chain joins TRBV5-1 and TRBJ1-4; TRBD1 aligns across 7 bases. The CDR3 spans 15 residues. Germline V gene sequence: CDR1 SGHRS, CDR2 YFSETQ. V lost 3 bases, J lost 6 bases, and 8 bases stayed unmatched.

This rearrangement joins TRBV3-1 (or the pseudogene TRBV3-2) to TRBJ1-2, with D hard to call. The ends were cut back, 1 base at V and 7 bases at J, with 7 bases in the middle. The length of the CDR3 is 12 residues. Germline CDR1 is LGHDT and CDR2 is YNNKEL (reference sequence). The CDR3 loop reads CASSQGGRGYTF. The CDR3 DNA follows: TGTGCCAGCAGCCAAGGGGGTCGTGGCTACACCTTC.

This chain's CDR3 is CASSLFLAGTYEQYF. CDR3 nucleotide sequence: TGTGCCAGCAGTTTATTCCTGGCCGGGACCTACGAGCAGTACTTC. The gene calls are TRBV28 and TRBJ2-7; weak D call: TRBD2 (5 bases). Germline values: CDR1 MDHEN, CDR2 SYDVKM. The V and J ends lost 1 base and 2 bases respectively, with 12 bases between them. This CDR3 is built from 15 residues.

V is TRBV7-9 and J is TRBJ1-1, with 7 bases that match TRBD1. The CDR3 contains 14 residues. Trimming at V came to 5 bases and at J to 3 bases, leaving 6 bases not matched to a gene. The germline CDR1 and CDR2 sequences are SEHNR and FQNEAQ (reference sequence). Written as DNA, the CDR3 is TGTGCCAGCAGCGCAAGACAGGGAGACACTGAAGCTTTCTTT. Protein product: CASSARQGDTEAFF.

J is TRBJ2-7 and V is TRBV28; no firm D call. Trimming stripped 6 bases from V and 1 base from J, with 13 bases between. Germline V gives CDR1 MDHEN, CDR2 SYDVKM. The CDR3 sequence is 14 residues long. Here the CDR3 reads CASSQTELSYEQYF. CDR3 nucleotide sequence: TGTGCCAGCAGCCAGACTGAACTTTCCTACGAGCAGTACTTC.

The chain joins TRBV10-1 to TRBJ2-5; 7 bases align to TRBD1. The germline V gene has CDR1 WNHNN and CDR2 SYGVQD (reference sequence). After removal of 7 bases from V and 5 bases from J, the junction contained 16 bases not matched to a gene. This CDR3 has 16 amino acids. The DNA of the CDR3 is TGCGCCAGCATTCTAGGGCGGCAGGGGGAATGGGAGACCCAGTACTTC. Its translation: CASILGRQGEWETQYF.